This T cell receptor (beta chain) is from a study of blood T cell repertoires in COVID-19. Turning to the study itself: The United States, Italy and Spain supplied acute and convalescent COVID-19 samples.

Only in-frame clones appear in the TCRdb table, and some are missing; sequencing was by immunoSEQ multiplex PCR. This table holds 200,000 to 250,000 clones, roughly four fifths found once. V was clipped by 3 bases and J by 9 bases; unmatched bases: 4. CDR1 and CDR2 (germline): SGHTA, FQGNSA. CDR3 length: 13 amino acids. The sequenced material came from peripheral blood. The rearrangement links TRBV7-2 to TRBJ2-1; 8 bases map to TRBD2. The receptor was isolated from a woman aged 55-69 years with acute or convalescent COVID-19. CDR3 residues: CASSFGGAGEQFF. CDR3 nucleotides: TGTGCCAGCAGCTTCGGGGGGGCCGGTGAGCAGTTCTTC.